These T cell receptor beta chains were read from a single sample in a study of blood T cells in healthy people across ages. Via MiXCR, TCRdb re-called the 5' RACE reads, giving one row per CDR3 protein. The data show 700,000 to 950,000 distinct CDR3 sequences, roughly 45% seen once. The sequenced sample was blood. These TCRs come from a woman aged 60 to 75 in good health. Both conserved end residues are part of each CDR3. Fields, in order: V gene, J gene, D gene, clone size, CDR3 protein, CDR3 DNA. D genes are given only for firm matches. A row's size may be missing; if present it is once, few, many or a size class.

V: TRBV12-3/TRBV12-4; J: TRBJ1-2; D: TRBD1; size: few; CDR3: CASRTGRGYTF; DNA: TGTGCCAGCAGGACAGGGCGAGGCTACACCTTC
V: TRBV11-2; J: TRBJ2-3; D: TRBD1; size: few; CDR3: CASRPRGSSTDTQYF; DNA: TGTGCCAGCAGGCCCAGGGGGAGTAGCACAGATACGCAGTATTTT
V: TRBV5-6; J: TRBJ1-2; D: .; size: .; CDR3: CASSLGTVGYGYTF; DNA: TGTGCCAGCAGCTTGGGGACAGTCGGCTATGGCTACACCTTC
V: TRBV3-1; J: TRBJ2-1; D: TRBD1; size: many; CDR3: CASSQAGQSYNEQFF; DNA: TGTGCCAGCAGCCAAGCGGGACAGTCCTACAATGAGCAGTTCTTC
V: TRBV4-1; J: TRBJ2-7; D: .; size: .; CDR3: CASSQQATSYEQYF; DNA: TGCGCCAGCAGCCAACAGGCAACCTCCTACGAGCAGTACTTC
V: TRBV12-3/TRBV12-4; J: TRBJ2-1; D: TRBD1; size: many; CDR3: CASSMTGGSYNEQFF; DNA: TGTGCCAGCAGTATGACAGGGGGTTCTTACAATGAGCAGTTCTTC
V: TRBV4-3; J: TRBJ1-2; D: TRBD1; size: few; CDR3: CASSQDSVTGNYGYTF; DNA: TGCGCCAGCAGCCAAGATAGCGTGACAGGGAACTATGGCTACACCTTC
V: TRBV11-2; J: TRBJ2-5; D: .; size: few; CDR3: CASSVAGPQETQYF; DNA: TGTGCCAGCAGCGTTGCGGGACCGCAAGAGACCCAGTACTTC
V: TRBV20-1; J: TRBJ1-1; D: .; size: .; CDR3: CSAPPRQADTEAFF; DNA: TGCAGTGCTCCTCCACGACAGGCGGACACTGAAGCTTTCTTT
V: TRBV5-6; J: TRBJ1-1; D: .; size: .; CDR3: CASSWGGGATEAFF; DNA: TGTGCCAGCAGCTGGGGGGGCGGGGCCACTGAAGCTTTCTTT
V: TRBV25-1; J: TRBJ1-2; D: TRBD1; size: few; CDR3: CASSRTGGYYGYTF; DNA: TGTGCCAGCAGTAGGACAGGGGGATACTATGGCTACACCTTC
V: TRBV3-1; J: TRBJ2-7; D: .; size: .; CDR3: CASSQGPGRGPYEQYF; DNA: TGTGCCAGCAGCCAAGGTCCGGGACGGGGGCCCTACGAGCAGTACTTC
V: TRBV20-1; J: TRBJ2-5; D: .; size: .; CDR3: CSARELAGYQETQYF; DNA: TGCAGTGCTAGAGAATTGGCGGGATACCAAGAGACCCAGTACTTC
V: TRBV3-1; J: TRBJ1-6; D: .; size: .; CDR3: CASSQPTGNNSPLHF; DNA: TGTGCCAGCAGCCAGCCCACAGGGAACAACTCACCCCTCCACTTT
V: TRBV20-1; J: TRBJ2-5; D: .; size: .; CDR3: CSARDGRAAAQETQYF; DNA: TGCAGTGCTAGAGATGGTCGGGCGGCAGCTCAAGAGACCCAGTACTTC
V: TRBV3-1; J: TRBJ2-5; D: TRBD2; size: .; CDR3: CASSHYGRRWEQYF; DNA: TGTGCCAGCAGCCATTACGGGAGGCGATGGGAGCAGTACTTC
V: TRBV30; J: TRBJ2-1; D: TRBD2; size: .; CDR3: CAWSPLAGYNEQFF; DNA: TGTGCCTGGAGTCCCCTAGCGGGATACAATGAGCAGTTCTTC
V: TRBV6-2/TRBV6-3; J: TRBJ2-7; D: .; size: .; CDR3: CASTSGPREQYF; DNA: TGTGCCAGCACCTCGGGACCCCGCGAGCAGTACTTC
V: TRBV25-1; J: TRBJ1-1; D: .; size: .; CDR3: CASSESGVLVTEAFF; DNA: TGTGCCAGCAGTGAATCCGGGGTACTCGTTACTGAAGCTTTCTTT
V: TRBV5-1; J: TRBJ2-6; D: .; size: .; CDR3: CASSSERSGANVLTF; DNA: TGCGCCAGCAGCTCGGAACGCTCTGGGGCCAACGTCCTGACTTTC
V: TRBV20-1; J: TRBJ2-3; D: TRBD2; size: .; CDR3: CSARDLLAGVTGTQYF; DNA: TGCAGTGCTAGAGATCTCCTAGCGGGAGTCACAGGTACGCAGTATTTT
V: TRBV7-9; J: TRBJ2-1; D: TRBD2; size: few; CDR3: CASSPKGTSGNEQFF; DNA: TGTGCCAGCAGCCCAAAGGGGACTAGTGGCAATGAGCAGTTCTTC
V: TRBV20-1; J: TRBJ2-1; D: .; size: .; CDR3: CSARISGRNEQFF; DNA: TGCAGTGCTAGAATATCGGGGCGGAATGAGCAGTTCTTC
V: TRBV30; J: TRBJ2-3; D: .; size: .; CDR3: CAWRGGHANTDTQYF; DNA: TGTGCCTGGAGGGGAGGACACGCCAACACAGATACGCAGTATTTT
V: TRBV5-1; J: TRBJ2-3; D: .; size: .; CDR3: CASSFLADLSTDTQYF; DNA: TGCGCCAGCAGCTTCCTGGCGGACCTAAGTACAGATACGCAGTATTTT
V: TRBV7-9; J: TRBJ2-5; D: .; size: .; CDR3: CASSSVYRTTHQETQYF; DNA: TGTGCCAGCAGCTCCGTATATCGGACTACACACCAAGAGACCCAGTACTTC
V: TRBV7-3; J: TRBJ2-5; D: TRBD2; size: few; CDR3: CASSPTSSGGVETQYF; DNA: TGTGCCAGCAGCCCTACTAGTAGCGGGGGGGTGGAGACCCAGTACTTC
V: TRBV9; J: TRBJ2-3; D: .; size: few; CDR3: CASSVGGRTDTRYF; DNA: TGTGCCAGCAGCGTAGGGGGCCGCACAGATACGCGGTATTTT
V: TRBV5-4; J: TRBJ1-1; D: .; size: few; CDR3: CASSLTGLMNTEAFF; DNA: TGTGCCAGCAGCTTAACAGGACTCATGAACACTGAAGCTTTCTTT
V: TRBV29-1; J: TRBJ2-5; D: TRBD1; size: many; CDR3: CSARGQVQETQYF; DNA: TGCAGCGCCCGAGGACAGGTCCAAGAGACCCAGTACTTC
V: TRBV9; J: TRBJ2-1; D: TRBD2; size: many; CDR3: CASSVELAGGYNEQFF; DNA: TGTGCCAGCAGCGTAGAATTAGCGGGGGGTTACAATGAGCAGTTCTTC
V: TRBV9; J: TRBJ2-1; D: TRBD2; size: .; CDR3: CASSVTGGAYNEQFF; DNA: TGTGCCAGCAGCGTAACCGGGGGGGCCTACAATGAGCAGTTCTTC
V: TRBV20-1; J: TRBJ2-5; D: .; size: .; CDR3: CSPLRGAAQETQYF; DNA: TGCAGTCCGCTTCGGGGGGCGGCCCAAGAGACCCAGTACTTC
V: TRBV7-9; J: TRBJ1-4; D: .; size: .; CDR3: CATRTNEKLFF; DNA: TGTGCCACCAGAACGAATGAAAAACTGTTTTTT
V: TRBV6-5; J: TRBJ1-2; D: .; size: .; CDR3: CTSSRPGPDFYGYTF; DNA: TGTACCAGCAGCAGACCGGGCCCAGACTTCTATGGCTACACCTTC
V: TRBV11-2; J: TRBJ2-5; D: .; size: .; CDR3: CASSFSVHQYF; DNA: TGTGCCAGCAGCTTCTCGGTACACCAGTACTTC
V: TRBV12-3/TRBV12-4; J: TRBJ1-1; D: .; size: .; CDR3: CASSNIRGTEAFF; DNA: TGTGCCAGCAGTAATATCAGGGGCACTGAAGCTTTCTTT